The 26 T cell receptor beta chains in this list originate from one sample, sequenced in a study of Ad26.COV2.S vaccination and SARS-CoV-2 variants. Documented treatment: around 19 received Ad26.COV2.S at low or high dose, single or two shots; several received placebo; per-sample allocation not given. The study sampled participants on day 63 after the first vaccine or placebo injection. Using immunoSEQ multiplex PCR, the repertoire was profiled, and TCRdb retains in-frame clones only, with some absent. The profile shows a few hundred thousand clones, approximately 89% of them singletons. The sample was peripheral blood, taken in a trial of Ad26.COV2.S vaccine versus placebo. Receptors were obtained from a person aged 18-65 years who received the Ad26.COV2.S COVID-19 vaccine or a placebo.

In its sample, this clone was seen once. The chain joins TRBV6-5 to TRBJ1-5; D is ambiguous. This CDR3 spans 11 amino acids. V was shortened by 8 bases and J by 6 bases, with 8 bases between the two germline ends. Germline V gene sequence: CDR1 MNHEY, CDR2 SVGAGI. In DNA form, the CDR3 reads TGTGCCAGCGGTTCGGGTCAGCCCCAGCATTTT. This codes for CASGSGQPQHF.

The chain has TRBV7-9 and TRBJ1-4, with 8 bases identical to TRBD1. J gave up 1 base and V 3 bases, and 1 base lay outside the gene matches. The V gene's germline CDR1 is SEHNR and CDR2 FQNEAQ (reference sequence). CDR3 length: 15 amino acids. CDR3 amino acids: CASSFGQGTNEKLFF. CDR3 coding DNA: TGTGCCAGCAGCTTCGGACAGGGAACTAATGAAAAACTGTTTTTT.

This chain uses TRBV5-1 with TRBJ2-5; TRBD1 might be the D (6 bases). The CDR3 consists of 15 residues. V gave up 3 bases and J gave up 2 bases, with 14 bases separating them. Germline V gives CDR1 SGHRS, CDR2 YFSETQ. CDR3 nucleotides: TGCGCCAGCAGCTACCGGACAGCTCGACAAGAGACCCAGTACTTC. This codes for CASSYRTARQETQYF.

The V and J genes are TRBV6-4 and TRBJ2-2; a weak D match, TRBD2 (5 bases). The CDR3 has 14 amino acids. Per germline, CDR1 MRHNA and CDR2 SNTAGT. V was trimmed by 6 bases and J by 5 bases, leaving 13 bases between them. In DNA form, the CDR3 reads TGTGCCAGCAGACCGTCTAGCCTGACCGGGGAGCTGTTTTTT. It translates to CASRPSSLTGELFF.

This rearrangement joins TRBV28 to TRBJ2-1, with D possibly being TRBD1 or TRBD2 (5 bases each). V gave up 10 bases and J gave up 6 bases, with 10 bases separating them. This CDR3 has 11 amino acids. CDR1 and CDR2 (germline): MDHEN, SYDVKM. CDR3 coding DNA: TGTGCCACCTTTGGGGGCAATGAGCAGTTCTTC. This encodes CATFGGNEQFF.

This chain joins TRBV29-1 and TRBJ1-3; D remains ambiguous. The V end lost 4 bases, the J end lost 0 bases, and 13 bases lay between the germline ends. CDR3 size: 15 residues. Per the germline V gene, CDR1 is SQVTM and CDR2 is ANQGSEA. CDR3 residues: CSVAIGTSSGNTIYF. The CDR3 coding sequence is TGCAGCGTTGCCATCGGCACCAGCTCTGGAAACACCATATATTTT.

The rearrangement joins TRBV11-3 to TRBJ2-5; D is unresolved. Trimming took 2 bases from V and 0 from J, leaving 7 bases between them. The CDR3 totals 14 residues. Looked up from germline, CDR1 is SGHNT and CDR2 is YENEEA. The CDR3 region has the DNA TGTGCCAGCAGCTTAAGTAAGAACCAAGAGACCCAGTACTTC. This sequence encodes CASSLSKNQETQYF. The variable domain in full, completed from reference TRBV11-3 and TRBJ2-5, reads EAGVVQSPRYKIIEKKQPVAFWCNPISGHNTLYWYLQNLGQGPELLIRYENEEAVDDSQLPKDRFSAERLKGVDSTLKIQPAELGDSAVYLCASSLSKNQETQYFGPGTRLLVL.

In its sample, this clone was seen a few times. The V call is TRBV3-1 (or the pseudogene TRBV3-2), the J call TRBJ1-6, with 10 bases matching TRBD1. Germline CDR1 reads LGHDT; CDR2 reads YNNKEL (reference sequence). This CDR3 spans 16 amino acids. V lost 1 base to trimming and J lost 14 bases; unmatched junction nucleotides: 11. The CDR3 here is CASSQVFEGTGATLHF. The CDR3 nucleotides read TGTGCCAGCAGCCAAGTATTCGAAGGGACAGGGGCTACCCTCCACTTT.

The V call is TRBV10-3, the J call TRBJ2-3; tentatively, D is TRBD2 (5 bases). The V end was cut by 4 bases, the J end by 7 bases, with 9 bases between. Germline CDR1 reads ENHRY; CDR2 reads SYGVKD. The CDR3 spans 12 residues. CDR3 DNA: TGTGCCATCAGTGGAGTCGGGAATACGCAGTATTTT. It translates to CAISGVGNTQYF.

CDR3: CASSLPETGIQYF. In DNA form, the CDR3 reads TGTGCCAGCAGCTTGCCCGAAACGGGCATTCAGTACTTC. The genes are TRBV5-6 and TRBJ2-4; D is uncertain. Looked up from germline, CDR1 is SGHDT and CDR2 is YYEEEE. Trimming stripped 1 base from V and 9 bases from J, with 11 bases between. The CDR3 loop spans 13 amino acids. Full variable domain (outside the CDR3, taken from reference TRBV5-6 and TRBJ2-4): DAGVTQSPTHLIKTRGQQVTLRCSPKSGHDTVSWYQQALGQGPQFIFQYYEEEERQRGNFPDRFSGHQFPNYSSELNVNALLLGDSALYLCASSLPETGIQYFGAGTRLSVL.

The chain recombines TRBV18 with TRBJ2-1; 8 nucleotides match TRBD2. The germline CDR1 and CDR2 sequences are KGHSH and LQKENI. The trim removed 3 bases at V and 10 bases at J, leaving 8 bases unmatched. The CDR3 runs 14 residues. CDR3: CASSPMAGGGEQFF. The CDR3 DNA is TGTGCCAGCTCACCGATGGCGGGAGGAGGGGAGCAGTTCTTC.

This clone has only one observation. V and J are TRBV28 and TRBJ1-5; the match to TRBD1 covers 12 bases. Germline V gene data show CDR1 as MDHEN and CDR2 as SYDVKM. V lost 6 bases and J lost 0; bases outside the gene matches: 9. This CDR3 contains 18 residues. The CDR3 here is CASRFGTGGAISNQPQHF. CDR3 DNA: TGTGCCAGCAGATTTGGGACAGGGGGCGCGATTAGCAATCAGCCCCAGCATTTT.

The rearrangement links TRBV5-4 to TRBJ2-5; D possibly uses TRBD1 or TRBD2 (5 bases each). V lost 4 bases, J lost 3 bases, and 13 bases lay in between. The CDR3 covers 14 residues. Germline assignment: CDR1 SGHNT and CDR2 YYREEE (reference sequence). The CDR3 DNA sequence: TGTGCCAGCAGCCTCACCGGGGCCGAAGAGACCCAGTACTTC. It translates to CASSLTGAEETQYF. Filled out from reference TRBV5-4 and TRBJ2-5, the complete variable domain reads ETGVTQSPTHLIKTRGQQVTLRCSSQSGHNTVSWYQQALGQGPQFIFQYYREEENGRGNFPPRFSGLQFPNYSSELNVNALELDDSALYLCASSLTGAEETQYFGPGTRLLVL.

J is TRBJ2-4 and V is TRBV7-2, with 15 bases aligning to TRBD2. CDR3 length equals 17 residues. Germline loops: CDR1 SGHTA, CDR2 FQGNSA. V shed 1 base and J 9 bases; nucleotides not matched to a gene: 7. Written as DNA, the CDR3 is TGTGCCAGCAGCTTAGGGACTAGCGGGAGGGCTGGGAGCATTCAGTACTTC. Protein sequence: CASSLGTSGRAGSIQYF. Supplemented by reference TRBV7-2 and TRBJ2-4, the full variable domain reads GAGVSQSPSNKVTEKGKDVELRCDPISGHTALYWYRQSLGQGLEFLIYFQGNSAPDKSGLPSDRFSAERTGGSVSTLTIQRTQQEDSAVYLCASSLGTSGRAGSIQYFGAGTRLSVL.

The chain couples TRBV7-8 to TRBJ2-5; D is possibly TRBD2 (6 bases). The CDR3 has 17 residues. The V and J ends lost 4 bases and 1 base respectively, with 19 bases between them. Germline assignment: CDR1 SGHVS and CDR2 FQNEAQ. CDR3 in DNA: TGTGCCAGCAGCTCTAAGTCCGGGACTCAAGTCCAAGAGACCCAGTACTTC. Amino acids: CASSSKSGTQVQETQYF.

The rearrangement links TRBV3-1 (or the pseudogene TRBV3-2) to TRBJ1-1; D unresolved. CDR3 length equals 12 residues. Trimming took off 1 base at V and 11 bases at J, with 11 bases between the two ends. Germline V gene data show CDR1 as LGHDT and CDR2 as YNNKEL (reference sequence). The CDR3 nucleotides are TGTGCCAGCAGCCAAGCGGGTCTTGGGGCTTTCTTT. The encoded protein is CASSQAGLGAFF.

The rearrangement joins TRBV27 to TRBJ2-1; D possibly uses TRBD1 or TRBD2 (6 bases each). V gave up 1 base and J gave up 0 bases, with 13 bases separating them. Germline lookup yields CDR1 MNHEY and CDR2 SMNVEV (reference sequence). This CDR3 is 17 amino acids long. CDR3 DNA sequence: TGTGCCAGCAGTTTATTTACGGGGGCCAGCTCCTACAATGAGCAGTTCTTC. The encoded protein is CASSLFTGASSYNEQFF.

This sequence joins TRBV3-1 (or the pseudogene TRBV3-2) and TRBJ2-7, with 10 bases aligning to TRBD1. The germline CDR1 and CDR2 sequences are LGHDT and YNNKEL (reference sequence). This CDR3 is built from 17 residues. J gave up 1 base and V 0 bases, and 6 bases lay outside the gene matches. The CDR3 DNA follows: TGTGCCAGCAGCCAAGACTTTCCGGGACAGGGGTCCTACGAGCAGTACTTC. The encoded protein is CASSQDFPGQGSYEQYF.

The chain carries TRBV5-1 and TRBJ2-2, with D perhaps matching TRBD2 (6 bases). CDR1 and CDR2 from the germline V gene are SGHRS and YFSETQ. CDR3 length: 15 residues. V was trimmed by 9 bases and J by 6 bases, leaving 21 bases between them. The CDR3 DNA sequence: TGCGCCACCAACATCGGCGGGGAGGTTGCCGGGGAGCTGTTTTTT. Translation: CATNIGGEVAGELFF.

The V gene is TRBV9, the J gene TRBJ2-2, with D perhaps matching TRBD1 (5 bases). Germline-derived CDR1 and CDR2 are SGDLS and YYNGEE. This CDR3 spans 16 amino acids. The V gene lost 4 bases and the J gene lost 1 base, with 14 bases spanning the gap. The CDR3 loop reads CASSPRSQVNTGELFF. CDR3 nucleotide sequence: TGTGCCAGCAGCCCCCGGTCACAGGTGAACACCGGGGAGCTGTTTTTT.

The chain joins TRBV7-9 to TRBJ2-1; the match to TRBD1 covers 11 bases. Germline CDR1 SEHNR, CDR2 FQNEAQ (reference sequence). CDR3 length: 15 amino acids. V shed 5 bases, J shed 3 bases, and the junction held 3 bases outside the gene matches. Here the CDR3 DNA reads TGTGCCAGCAGCCCAGGGACAGGGGGCTACAATGAGCAGTTCTTC. Its protein product is CASSPGTGGYNEQFF.

The chain joins TRBV15 to TRBJ2-5, with TRBD2 matching over 7 bases. V dropped 5 bases and J dropped 10; count of bases not matched to a gene: 10. Germline V gene lookup returns CDR1 LNHNV and CDR2 YYDKDF (reference sequence). The CDR3 contains 13 residues. This CDR3 reads CATSPRRTGGQYF. The CDR3 region has the DNA TGTGCCACCAGCCCAAGACGGACGGGGGGCCAGTACTTC.

V usage is TRBV19 and J usage is TRBJ1-4, with 7 bases lining up with TRBD1. V gave up 4 bases and J gave up 7 bases; unmatched junction bases: 15. The CDR3 is made up of 17 amino acids. CDR1 is LNHDA, CDR2 SQIVND, per germline (reference sequence). The CDR3 protein is CASSNIPTGPKREKLFF. CDR3 nucleotides: TGTGCCAGTAGTAACATACCGACAGGGCCGAAGCGTGAAAAACTGTTTTTT.

V gene TRBV7-2 combines with J gene TRBJ2-5, with D maybe TRBD2 (5 bases). Trimming left V 5 bases short and J 5 bases short, with 12 bases between. The CDR3 contains 13 residues. The germline V gene encodes CDR1 SGHTA and CDR2 FQGNSA. The CDR3 DNA is TGTGCCAGCAGCGGACTTCGCCGGGAGACCCAGTACTTC. It is translated as CASSGLRRETQYF.

This chain uses TRBV28 with TRBJ1-5; D not certain. With 4 bases removed from V and 0 bases from J, the gap between germline ends came to 10 bases. Germline loops: CDR1 MDHEN, CDR2 SYDVKM. CDR3 size: 15 residues. The CDR3 region is CASSSLGGSNQPQHF. The CDR3 nucleotides are TGTGCCAGCAGTTCGTTAGGCGGTAGCAATCAGCCCCAGCATTTT.

This sequence joins TRBV28 and TRBJ2-1; perhaps D is TRBD1 or TRBD2 (5 bases each). Per the germline V gene, CDR1 is MDHEN and CDR2 is SYDVKM. The V end lost 3 bases, the J end lost 5 bases, and 14 bases lay between the germline ends. The CDR3 length is 15 residues. In DNA, the CDR3 is TGTGCCAGCAGTTTCGGGACCCATATCAACAATGAGCAGTTCTTC. Its protein product is CASSFGTHINNEQFF.